This is a list of T cell receptor beta chains from one sample in a study of identical twins. TCRdb reanalysed the 5' RACE reads using MiXCR and keeps one entry per CDR3 protein. The sample consists of roughly 490,000 distinct CDR3 sequences, 14% of them appearing once. This sample also belongs to another study, concerning yellow fever vaccine responses in identical twins.

Specimen: CD4+ T cells sorted from blood. The origin of the receptors is a woman aged 18-35 years in good health. Both conserved end residues are part of each CDR3. D genes are given only for firm matches. Clone size, where shown, is once, few, many, or a class for clones that have expanded.

TRBV4-1	many	TRBD1	TRBJ2-7	TGCGCCAGCAGCCAACGGGACAGGGGAACCTACGAGCAGTACTTC	CASSQRDRGTYEQYF
TRBV6-1	many	NA	TRBJ1-6	TGTGCCAGCAGTGAATTTTCCAGTTTAAACCACTTT	CASSEFSSLNHF
TRBV7-2	NA	TRBD1	TRBJ2-7	TGTGCCAGCAGCACCGGGACAGGGGCCTATTACGAGCAGTACTTC	CASSTGTGAYYEQYF
TRBV29-1	few	NA	TRBJ2-3	TGCAGCGTTGTTGGGTTTGCCACAGATACGCAGTATTTT	CSVVGFATDTQYF
TRBV3-1	few	NA	TRBJ2-7	TGTGCCAGCAGCCAAGATTTCAGGGGCTGGGTCTACGAGCAGTACTTC	CASSQDFRGWVYEQYF
TRBV6-1	NA	NA	TRBJ2-7	TGTGCCAGCAGACAAACACTCGCCTACGAGCAGTACTTC	CASRQTLAYEQYF
TRBV25-1	NA	NA	TRBJ2-1	TGTGCCAGCTCGCGGGATAACAGGGGTAATGAGCAGTTCTTC	CASSRDNRGNEQFF
TRBV2	NA	NA	TRBJ2-5	TGTGCCAGCAGGCTTGGCTTTGCGGACCAAGAGACCCAGTACTTC	CASRLGFADQETQYF
TRBV10-3	NA	NA	TRBJ1-1	TGTGCCATCTGTCCAACCATGAACACTGAAGCTTTCTTT	CAICPTMNTEAFF
TRBV12-3/TRBV12-4	many	NA	TRBJ2-1	TGTGCCAGCATGCTTGGAGGGGGGGTATACAATGAGCAGTTCTTC	CASMLGGGVYNEQFF
TRBV4-3	many	TRBD1	TRBJ2-2	TGCGCCAGCAGCCAAACGACAGGGGTGAACACCGGGGAGCTGTTTTTT	CASSQTTGVNTGELFF
TRBV11-2	few	NA	TRBJ2-4	TGTGCCAGCAGCTTAGATGTCGCAGGCCGAACGCTCCCCAACATTCAGTACTTC	CASSLDVAGRTLPNIQYF
TRBV6-2/TRBV6-3	NA	TRBD2	TRBJ2-1	TGTGCCAGCGCCGGTGCGGGAGGTATAGGCAATGAGCAGTTCTTC	CASAGAGGIGNEQFF
TRBV2	NA	NA	TRBJ2-7	TGTGCCAGCAGTTCCAACTACCGCTACGAGCAGTACTTC	CASSSNYRYEQYF
TRBV25-1	few	NA	TRBJ1-1	TGTGCCAGCAGTTTAGGGGACCACGGGAGGTATACTGAAGCTTTCTTT	CASSLGDHGRYTEAFF
TRBV6-5	NA	NA	TRBJ1-3	TGTGCCAGCAGTTACAGGGACGGAAACACCATATATTTT	CASSYRDGNTIYF
TRBV20-1	NA	TRBD2	TRBJ2-1	TGCAGTGCGGACATGGGACTAGCGGGAGTGAATGAGCAGTTCTTC	CSADMGLAGVNEQFF
TRBV5-1	few	TRBD1	TRBJ2-7	TGCGCCAGCAGCTCCGGGACAGGGTTCAGTTTAGGGCAGTACTTC	CASSSGTGFSLGQYF
TRBV20-1	NA	TRBD2	TRBJ2-7	TGCAGTATCGGGACTAGCGGGAGTTTTAGCTCCTACGAGCAGTACTTC	CSIGTSGSFSSYEQYF
TRBV4-2	NA	NA	TRBJ2-1	TGTGCCAGCAGCCAAGCGGTCGGTGAGCAGTTCTTC	CASSQAVGEQFF
TRBV11-2	NA	NA	TRBJ2-7	TGTGCCAGCAGCTTCGGCCGCAGGGAGTCCTACGAGCAGTACTTC	CASSFGRRESYEQYF
TRBV6-1	NA	NA	TRBJ2-7	TGTGCCAGCAGCAGGGGAGGGAAAACAGCCTACGAGCAGTACTTC	CASSRGGKTAYEQYF
TRBV6-2/TRBV6-3	few	NA	TRBJ2-2	TGTGCCAGCAGTTTGCGGTTGGCTAGCATCACCGGGGAGCTGTTTTTT	CASSLRLASITGELFF
TRBV19	NA	NA	TRBJ2-1	TGTGCCAGTAGTCGACGCCCGACCGATAAGACAGGTGCAGGCAATGAGCAGTTCTTC	CASSRRPTDKTGAGNEQFF
TRBV14	many	NA	TRBJ2-7	TGTGCCAGCAGCCAAGTAGCCGGTTCGCTCCTCTACGAGCAGTACTTC	CASSQVAGSLLYEQYF
TRBV5-6	few	TRBD1	TRBJ2-2	TGTGCCAGCAGCTTGGTTAACAGGGGAGCCACCGGGGAGCTGTTTTTT	CASSLVNRGATGELFF
TRBV5-1	few	NA	TRBJ2-5	TGCGCCAGCAGCCTGAGGGGGGACAGTGAAGAGACCCAGTACTTC	CASSLRGDSEETQYF
TRBV7-2	NA	TRBD1	TRBJ1-6	TGTGCCAGCGGCCAACCACAGGGGCGAAATTCACCCCTCCACTTT	CASGQPQGRNSPLHF
TRBV7-6	once	TRBD2	TRBJ2-2	TGTGCCAGCAGCCCGGGACTAGCGGGGATTGGCGGGGAGCTGTTTTTT	CASSPGLAGIGGELFF
TRBV12-3/TRBV12-4	many	TRBD2	TRBJ2-1	TGTGCCAGCTTATATAGCGGGAGAATCTACAATGAGCAGTTCTTC	CASLYSGRIYNEQFF
TRBV20-1	many	TRBD1	TRBJ1-5	TGCAGTGCTAGCACAGGGGTGAGGAGTCAGCCCCAGCATTTT	CSASTGVRSQPQHF
TRBV7-2	few	NA	TRBJ1-5	TGTGCCAGCAGCTCGGATAATCAGCCCCAGCATTTT	CASSSDNQPQHF
TRBV11-1	NA	TRBD1	TRBJ2-6	TGTGCCAGCAGCTTAGCGGGAGACAGGGCCTCTGGGGCCAACGTCCTGACTTTC	CASSLAGDRASGANVLTF
TRBV11-3	few	TRBD2	TRBJ2-1	TGTGCCAGCAGCCTAGAGAGCGGGAGGGCTATAAATGAGCAGTTCTTC	CASSLESGRAINEQFF
TRBV29-1	NA	TRBD1	TRBJ2-1	TGCAGTGTTGAGGGACAGGGGAGGCATGAGCAGTTCTTC	CSVEGQGRHEQFF